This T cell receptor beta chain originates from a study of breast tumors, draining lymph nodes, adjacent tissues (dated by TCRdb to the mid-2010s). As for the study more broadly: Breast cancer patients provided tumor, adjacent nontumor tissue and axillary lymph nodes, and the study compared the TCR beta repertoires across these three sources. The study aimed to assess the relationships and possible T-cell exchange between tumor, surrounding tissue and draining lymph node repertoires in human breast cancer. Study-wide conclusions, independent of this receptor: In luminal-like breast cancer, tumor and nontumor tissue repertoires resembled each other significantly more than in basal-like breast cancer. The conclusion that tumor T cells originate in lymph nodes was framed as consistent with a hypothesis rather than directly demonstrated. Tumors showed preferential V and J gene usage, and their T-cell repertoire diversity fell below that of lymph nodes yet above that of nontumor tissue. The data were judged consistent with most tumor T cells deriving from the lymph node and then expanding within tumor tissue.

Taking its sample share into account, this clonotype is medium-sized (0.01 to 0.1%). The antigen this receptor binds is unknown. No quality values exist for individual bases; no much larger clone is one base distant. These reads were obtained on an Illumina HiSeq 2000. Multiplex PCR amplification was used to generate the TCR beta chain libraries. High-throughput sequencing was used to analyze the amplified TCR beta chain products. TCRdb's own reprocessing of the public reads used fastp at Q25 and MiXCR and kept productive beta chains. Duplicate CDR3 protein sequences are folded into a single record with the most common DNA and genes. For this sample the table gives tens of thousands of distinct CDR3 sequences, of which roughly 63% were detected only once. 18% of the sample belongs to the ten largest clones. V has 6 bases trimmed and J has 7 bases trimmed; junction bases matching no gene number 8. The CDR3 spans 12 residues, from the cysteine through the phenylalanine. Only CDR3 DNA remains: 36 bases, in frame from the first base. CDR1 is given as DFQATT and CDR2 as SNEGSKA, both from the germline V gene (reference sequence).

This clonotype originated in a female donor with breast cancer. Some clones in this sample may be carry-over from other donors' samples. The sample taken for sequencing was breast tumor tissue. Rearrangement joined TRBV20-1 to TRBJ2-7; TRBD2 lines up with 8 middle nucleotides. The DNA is TGCAGTGCCGCGAGGACTAGCTTTGAGCAGTACTTC. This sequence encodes CSAARTSFEQYF.